This T cell receptor beta chain is from a study of cytomegalovirus exposure and HLA in healthy donors (dated by TCRdb to 2015 to 2018). Some background on the complete study: An earlier analysis of about 560 of the donors reported approximately 260 Gb of sequence data and roughly 120 million unique TCR beta sequences obtained from roughly 170 million T cells. An early release covering more than 500 HLA-typed donors comprised approximately 300 gigabases of sequencing data and 85 million or so unique TCR sequences. Of the 398 genotyped donors, 81% were placed in the genetic ancestry cluster associated with self-reported Caucasian donors. The aim of the study was to test whether cataloging public T cell receptors could identify signatures of past pathogen exposure. Using immunosequencing, the study profiled T cell repertoires from fewer than 850 subjects and related those repertoires to cytomegalovirus serostatus. Besides the first cohort of more than 650 subjects, a separate validation cohort made up of 120 different subjects was used. The study combined high-throughput TCR immunosequencing, statistical association of individual TCRs with disease status, and machine learning to predict cytomegalovirus infection status. To study patterns of TCR occurrence, a later analysis re-analyzed previously published TCR beta repertoires from under 750 donors and added high-resolution HLA genotyping. Rather than drawing on any new phenotypic data, the later analysis identified candidate immune exposures from TCR beta sequences and the way those sequences occurred across donors. In an earlier analysis of roughly 600 of the donors, high-throughput TCR beta sequencing was used to judge whether each TCR beta V gene segment behaved as functional or pseudogenic. Alongside the repertoire data, information on donor age, sex, ethnicity and CMV serostatus was compiled. A later genetic analysis took genome-wide SNP genotypes for about 65% of the roughly 670 donors and used that subset as a discovery cohort. All discovery cohort repertoires had been generated using a single sequencing platform. HLA typing covered class I and class II loci at four-digit resolution. The number of donors typed differed by locus, with 629-630 for A, B, C, DRB1 and DQB1, roughly 520 for DQA1, nearly 610 for DPA1, and around 450 for DPB1. A handful of DR-DQ haplotypes were treated as single units for association and clustering because of strong linkage in the cohort. Among 300 to 500 genotyped donors of the cohort, an average of approximately 240,000 unique TCR beta nucleotide sequences was sequenced per donor, of which roughly 17% were non-productive.

Regarding this clone: What antigen it recognizes has not been identified. Nothing much larger sits one base from this clone, and base qualities are not available.

Library generation was performed with the immunoSEQ multiplex PCR assay. For the multiplex PCR, a mixture combining 60 forward primers for TCR Vbeta segments and 13 reverse primers for TCR Jbeta segments was used. The CDR3 region of rearranged TCR beta genes was amplified from genomic DNA with a multiplex PCR assay. Amplified TCR beta libraries were sequenced as 87-base-pair reads on the Illumina HiSeq System. The authors' pipeline ran thus. A later analysis counted about 80 million unique TCR beta chains across the 666 repertoires, and some 11 million of these chains were shared by at least two donors. Raw reads were error-corrected and collapsed into unique sequences by a nearest-neighbor algorithm in which closely related sequences were merged to remove PCR and sequencing errors. V, D and J gene segments were assigned by aligning CDR3 sequences to IMGT reference sequences. For a sequence to be retained, at least a six-nucleotide match to both a V gene segment and a J gene segment was required. A rearrangement counted as productive if the CDR3 had no stop codons and remained in frame with V and J, and every other rearrangement counted as non-productive. Following IMGT convention, CDR3 was defined as the stretch from the second conserved V-encoded cysteine up to the conserved J-encoded phenylalanine. The earlier analysis of 587 of the donors excluded sequences that lacked an unambiguous match to a single V gene segment. In an earlier analysis of approximately 590 of the donors, V segments were called functional above 56.7% productive rearrangements and were called segregating when the between-donor standard deviation exceeded 5%. A statistical classification framework was built to diagnose cytomegalovirus status from the catalog of TCR beta chain sequences. V and J gene assignment, in a later analysis, came from comparing TCR nucleotide sequences with IMGT/GENE-DB human TR gene sequences. In a later analysis, CDR3 sequences and most-parsimonious VDJ recombination scenarios were assigned using the TCRdist pipeline. In a later analysis, each TCR beta chain was defined by its CDR3 amino acid sequence together with its V-gene family, and reads lacking a unique V-gene family were excluded. A later analysis removed several hundred highly shared, low-generation-probability nucleotide sequences to deal with suspected cross-contamination and a sequencing artifact. In a later analysis, a clonal expansion index for each public chain was calculated from normalized within-repertoire ranks of inferred template counts. Generation probabilities in a later analysis came from a VDJ recombination model fitted to out-of-frame rearrangements, and those results were checked against IGoR. In a later analysis, hypergeometric tests were used to score TCR-TCR, TCR-HLA and TCR-CMV co-occurrence, with a repertoire-size bias correction applied to TCR pairs. To estimate false discovery rates, a later analysis permuted the HLA or CMV assignments 20 times. A later analysis grouped co-occurring TCRs with DBSCAN, adding TCRdist sequence similarity when clustering within HLA-allele-positive subsets. Co-occurrence clustering excluded repertoires with fewer than 30,000 or more than 120,000 public chains, plus five with anomalous nucleotide sharing. In its TCRdb copy, this immuneACCESS table keeps in-frame sequences only and misses some clones. Where compared with another copy, unresolved V genes explain less than half of these, and the others have no known cause. The DNA was the basis for D and trimming; V, J and clone size are from that table. Within this sample are roughly 150,000 clones, with about four fifths of them counted one time only. The ten largest clones take up 5% to 6.5% of the sample.

From its cysteine to its phenylalanine, the CDR3 spans 14 amino acids. This entry keeps only the CDR3 DNA: 42 bases, framed from base 1. Via the germline V gene, CDR1 is SQVTM and CDR2 ANQGSEA. The junction shows trimming of 4 bases on V and 2 bases on J, and the gene matches do not reach 4 bases of it. The paper as a whole reports these results and caveats: The classifier was reported to diagnose cytomegalovirus status with high specificity and sensitivity in both the original and validation cohorts. In a later analysis, several top co-occurrence clusters were reported to appear linked to parvovirus B19, influenza, CMV and Epstein-Barr virus. This cohort had only TCR beta chains sequenced, and the lack of alpha or paired-chain data limited which features could be detected. Because HLA typing was missing for some donors at each locus, association tests included only the typed subset. A further reported finding was that TCR beta sequences accurately predicted the HLA-A and HLA-B alleles for most subjects in the first cohort. A later analysis found that HLA-associated TCR beta chains were more clonally expanded and had lower generation probabilities than equally common non-associated chains. Because counts were too low, more than 15 rarely observed V segments, including chromosome 9 orphons, were excluded from the earlier analysis of roughly 580 of the donors. The 87-base-pair reads could not distinguish some IMGT-functional V segments, including TRBV6-2 and TRBV6-3, so those segments were excluded. A few of the identified cytomegalovirus-associated TCR beta chains were confirmed in vitro to be specific for cytomegalovirus antigens. Most TCR sequences were seen in very few donors, while some public TCRs were found in many individuals. Correlated functional status among segregating V segments might be attributable to linkage disequilibrium, but an unknown experimental factor could not be ruled out. An earlier analysis of some 590 of the donors showed that most TCR beta V segments appeared in productive rearrangements either about 87% or about 30% of the time, which broadly matched IMGT annotations. According to a later genetic analysis, donors in an Asian-associated ancestry cluster had fewer N-insertions in productive TCRs than the roughly 660-donor mean. An association between a missense DCLRE1C variant and V-gene and J-gene trimming of TCR beta chains was found in a later genetic analysis and replicated in an independent cohort. In a later analysis, TCR association rates were found to vary across HLA loci, with the most associated TCRs seen for DRB1 alleles and the fewest for HLA-C alleles. In a later analysis, most CMV-associated TCR beta chains were found to appear HLA-restricted, with HLA associations seemingly driven largely by CMV exposure. A later analysis associated about 16,000 TCR beta sequences with specific HLA alleles at a false discovery rate of 0.05. The study listed 164 TCR beta chains as associated with cytomegalovirus. A cluster of highly shared sequence variants was judged likely to represent a technical artifact of the sequencing pipeline. When HLA alleles, especially DR and DQ, strongly co-occurred, TCR associations were difficult to assign to individual alleles. Immune exposure information for the cohort was limited to CMV serostatus. The presence/absence analyses assumed that sequencing depth was roughly uniform across donors, and that assumption may not be true. It was suggested by the authors that the approach could potentially be generalized to other disease states and immunological phenotypes.

The cohort comprised approximately 700 healthy bone marrow donors. At the time of sampling, every cohort member was nominally healthy, though immune exposures that went unrecorded were likely present. The donor tested CMV seropositive, placing the donor among the 250 to 350 seropositive members of the cohort. Every donor gave a peripheral blood sample, and the peripheral blood mononuclear cells from that sample were used for TCR beta sequencing. The Qiagen DNeasy Blood Extraction Kit was used to extract genomic DNA from the blood cell samples. Sequenced sample: PBMCs. Recombination connected TRBV29-1 to TRBJ2-1, and 8 junction bases match TRBD1. The clonotype was recovered from a man younger than 45 in good health and CMV-seropositive. In nucleotides, the sequence is TGCAGCGTTGCGAGGACAGGGACCTACAATGAGCAGTTCTTC. Translation gives CSVARTGTYNEQFF.